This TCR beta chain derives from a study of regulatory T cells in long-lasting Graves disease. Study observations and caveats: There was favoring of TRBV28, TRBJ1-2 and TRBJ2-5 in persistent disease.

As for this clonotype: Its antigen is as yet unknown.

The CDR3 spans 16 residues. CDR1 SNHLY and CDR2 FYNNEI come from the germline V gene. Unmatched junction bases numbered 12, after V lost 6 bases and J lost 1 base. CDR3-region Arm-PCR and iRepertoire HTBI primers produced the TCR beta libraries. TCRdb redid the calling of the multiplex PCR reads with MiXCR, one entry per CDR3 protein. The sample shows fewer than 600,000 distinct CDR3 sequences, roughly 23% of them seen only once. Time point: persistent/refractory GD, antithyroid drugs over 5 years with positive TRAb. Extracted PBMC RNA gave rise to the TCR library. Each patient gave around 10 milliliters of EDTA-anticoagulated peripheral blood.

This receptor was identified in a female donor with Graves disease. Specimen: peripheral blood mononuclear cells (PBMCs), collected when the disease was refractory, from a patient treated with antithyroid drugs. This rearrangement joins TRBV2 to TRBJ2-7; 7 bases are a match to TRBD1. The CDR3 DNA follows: TGTGCCAGCAGATTAGACCAGGGGGAGAATTCCTACGAGCAGTACTTC. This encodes CASRLDQGENSYEQYF.